What follows are 14 T cell receptor beta chains derived from one specimen sequenced in a study of blood T cell repertoires in COVID-19. Clones were read by immunoSEQ multiplex PCR, and TCRdb kept only the in-frame ones, dropping some. The sample lists 150,000 to 200,000 clones; around four fifths were seen once. Sequencing input: PBMCs or T cells enriched from blood (not recorded which). The receptors stem from a man aged 35 to 55 who had recovered from COVID-19.

The gene calls are TRBV20-1 and TRBJ2-1; 8 nucleotides align to TRBD1. The CDR3 has 12 amino acids. Trimming removed 3 bases from V and 8 bases from J; junction bases left unmatched: 3. Germline CDR1 and CDR2: DFQATT and SNEGSKA (reference sequence). CDR3 DNA: TGCAGTGCTAGTAACAGGGGGGATGAGCAGTTCTTC. Translating gives CSASNRGDEQFF.

The J gene is TRBJ2-1, the V gene TRBV7-2; 11 nucleotides align to TRBD1. V lost 5 bases and J lost 3; bases outside the gene matches: 6. CDR1 is SGHTA, CDR2 FQGNSA, per germline. This CDR3 comprises 16 residues. CDR3: CASSASGTGGYNEQFF. DNA for the CDR3: TGTGCCAGCAGCGCATCCGGGACAGGGGGCTACAATGAGCAGTTCTTC.

The V gene is TRBV3-1 (or the pseudogene TRBV3-2), the J gene TRBJ1-3; TRBD1 might be the D (5 bases). CDR1 is LGHDT, CDR2 YNNKEL, per germline (reference sequence). The CDR3 is 16 residues long. The V and J ends lost 0 bases and 4 bases respectively, with 13 bases between them. The DNA for the CDR3 is TGTGCCAGCAGCCAAGATCAGGAGGGGTCCGGAAACACCATATATTTT. This translates into CASSQDQEGSGNTIYF.

The rearrangement joins TRBV28 to TRBJ2-7, with D uncertain. The CDR3 runs 15 residues. With 6 bases removed from V and 5 bases from J, the gap between germline ends came to 20 bases. CDR1 is MDHEN, CDR2 SYDVKM, per germline. This CDR3 reads CASSSPTQLANEQYF. The CDR3 bases are TGTGCCAGCAGCTCTCCGACCCAATTAGCCAACGAGCAGTACTTC. Drawing the rest from reference TRBV28 and TRBJ2-7, the complete variable domain is DVKVTQSSRYLVKRTGEKVFLECVQDMDHENMFWYRQDPGLGLRLIYFSYDVKMKEKGDIPEGYSVSREKKERFSLILESASTNQTSMYLCASSSPTQLANEQYFGPGTRLTVT.

V and J are TRBV2 and TRBJ1-6; 12 bases map to TRBD1. V gave up 6 bases and J gave up 3 bases; unmatched junction bases: 12. CDR1 and CDR2 (germline): SNHLY, FYNNEI. This CDR3 spans 19 amino acids. For the CDR3, the DNA is TGTGCCAGCAGGTGGGGGGACAGGGGGCGAAAACGCTATAATTCACCCCTCCACTTT. It encodes CASRWGDRGRKRYNSPLHF.

The rearrangement links TRBV27 to TRBJ2-7, with a weak D call TRBD1 (6 bases). The CDR3 spans 14 residues. Trimming left V 4 bases short and J 3 bases short, with 13 bases between. Germline loops: CDR1 MNHEY, CDR2 SMNVEV (reference sequence). The CDR3 DNA reads as TGTGCCAGCAGTTCAGGGGACACCCGCTACGAGCAGTACTTC. Residues: CASSSGDTRYEQYF.

The chain recombines TRBV29-1 with TRBJ2-1; weak D call: TRBD2 (5 bases). The CDR3 has 12 amino acids. Trimming took 7 bases from V and 7 from J, leaving 14 bases between them. Germline CDR1 and CDR2: SQVTM and ANQGSEA. The CDR3, as DNA: TGCAGCGGGACTCCCAAGGTGAATGAGCAGTTCTTC. Translated, it gives CSGTPKVNEQFF.

The CDR3: CASARTLQETQYF. The CDR3 region has the DNA TGTGCCAGCGCGAGGACACTTCAAGAGACCCAGTACTTC. The J gene is TRBJ2-5, the V gene TRBV28, with D possibly being TRBD1 (5 bases). The CDR3 is made up of 13 amino acids. V gave up 8 bases and J gave up 2 bases, with 12 bases separating them. In germline, CDR1 is MDHEN, CDR2 SYDVKM.

The sample holds a few counts of this clone. The J gene is TRBJ1-1, the V gene TRBV2, with D unclear. Germline assignment: CDR1 SNHLY and CDR2 FYNNEI. With 3 bases removed from V and 5 bases from J, the gap between germline ends came to 7 bases. The CDR3 covers 12 residues. CDR3 DNA: TGTGCCAGCAGTGACAGGCCAACTGAAGCTTTCTTT. Translating gives CASSDRPTEAFF.

J is TRBJ2-1 and V is TRBV4-3, with a weak D call TRBD2 (5 bases). The length of the CDR3 is 15 residues. Germline V gene sequence: CDR1 LGHNA, CDR2 YSLEER. V lost 0 bases and J 2 bases, leaving 8 bases between the germline ends. CDR3 residues: CASSQDSSTYNEQFF. CDR3 DNA: TGCGCCAGCAGCCAAGATTCTAGCACCTACAATGAGCAGTTCTTC.

A single count supports this clone. The chain links TRBV11-2 to TRBJ2-3; D gene unclear. V was clipped by 5 bases and J by 5 bases, with 14 bases between them. The CDR3 covers 14 residues. CDR1 and CDR2 from the germline V gene are SGHAT and FQNNGV. The CDR3 DNA reads as TGTGCCAGCAGCCTTGGAATGGGCGAAGATACGCAGTATTTT. This gives the protein CASSLGMGEDTQYF.

V and J are TRBV7-2 and TRBJ1-4, with unresolved D. The V end lost 4 bases, the J end lost 5 bases, and 11 bases lay between the germline ends. CDR3 length equals 14 residues. The germline V gene has CDR1 SGHTA and CDR2 FQGNSA. In nucleotides, the CDR3 is TGTGCCAGCAGCTCCCGCGGGATCAATGAAAAACTGTTTTTT. The encoded protein is CASSSRGINEKLFF.

This clone was picked up a small number of times. The chain recombines TRBV7-2 with TRBJ2-7; D is possibly TRBD2 (6 bases). Trimming cost V 1 base and J 6 bases, with 13 bases left between them. The CDR3 spans 14 residues. CDR1 SGHTA and CDR2 FQGNSA come from the germline V gene. The CDR3 here is CASSLDRASAEQYV. The CDR3, as DNA: TGTGCCAGCAGCTTAGATCGGGCTAGCGCCGAGCAGTACGTC.

The V gene is TRBV13, the J gene TRBJ1-2, with 8 bases fitting TRBD1. Germline V gene lookup returns CDR1 PRHDT and CDR2 FYEKMQ (reference sequence). This CDR3 is 13 amino acids long. Unmatched junction bases numbered 1, after V lost 5 bases and J lost 2 bases. This chain's CDR3 is CASSRTGNYGYTF. The CDR3, as DNA: TGTGCCAGCAGCCGGACAGGGAACTATGGCTACACCTTC.